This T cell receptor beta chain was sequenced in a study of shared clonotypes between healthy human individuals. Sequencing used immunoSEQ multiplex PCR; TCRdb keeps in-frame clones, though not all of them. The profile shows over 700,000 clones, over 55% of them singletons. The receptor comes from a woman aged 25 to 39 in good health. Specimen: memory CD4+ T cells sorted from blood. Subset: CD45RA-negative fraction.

CDR3 in amino acids: CASSLSRSWDEQYF. The CDR3 nucleotides are TGTGCCAGCAGTTTATCCCGGAGCTGGGACGAGCAGTACTTC. V is TRBV28 and J is TRBJ2-7; no clear D. The germline V gene encodes CDR1 MDHEN and CDR2 SYDVKM. The CDR3 has 14 residues. V shed 1 base and J shed 5 bases, with 12 bases lying between them.